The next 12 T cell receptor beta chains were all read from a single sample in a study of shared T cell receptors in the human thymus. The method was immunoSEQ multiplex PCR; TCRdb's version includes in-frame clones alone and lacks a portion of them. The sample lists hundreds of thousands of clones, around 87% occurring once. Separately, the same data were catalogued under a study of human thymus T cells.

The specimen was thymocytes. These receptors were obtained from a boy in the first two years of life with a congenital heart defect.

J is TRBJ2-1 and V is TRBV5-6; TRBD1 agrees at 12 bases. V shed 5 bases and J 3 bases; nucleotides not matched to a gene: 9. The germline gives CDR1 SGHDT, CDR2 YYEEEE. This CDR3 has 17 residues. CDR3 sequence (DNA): TGTGCCAGCAGTCCGGGACAGGGGGCCTATTTCTACAATGAGCAGTTCTTC. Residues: CASSPGQGAYFYNEQFF.

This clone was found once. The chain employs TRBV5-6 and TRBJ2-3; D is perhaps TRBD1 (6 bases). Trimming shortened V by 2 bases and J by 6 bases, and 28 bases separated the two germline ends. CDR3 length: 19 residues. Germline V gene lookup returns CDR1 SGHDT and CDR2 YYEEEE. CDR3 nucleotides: TGTGCCAGCAGCTTCAAACCAGGGGTGGGGGCCGAATTCGGTGATACGCAGTATTTT. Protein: CASSFKPGVGAEFGDTQYF. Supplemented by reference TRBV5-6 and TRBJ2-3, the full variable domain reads DAGVTQSPTHLIKTRGQQVTLRCSPKSGHDTVSWYQQALGQGPQFIFQYYEEEERQRGNFPDRFSGHQFPNYSSELNVNALLLGDSALYLCASSFKPGVGAEFGDTQYFGPGTRLTVL.

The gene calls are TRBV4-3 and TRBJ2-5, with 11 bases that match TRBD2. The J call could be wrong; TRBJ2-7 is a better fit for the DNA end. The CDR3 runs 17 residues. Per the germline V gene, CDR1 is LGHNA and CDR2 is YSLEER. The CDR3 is CASSHDLAGGDYYEQYF. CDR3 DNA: TGCGCCAGCAGCCACGACCTAGCGGGAGGAGATTACTACGAGCAGTACTTC.

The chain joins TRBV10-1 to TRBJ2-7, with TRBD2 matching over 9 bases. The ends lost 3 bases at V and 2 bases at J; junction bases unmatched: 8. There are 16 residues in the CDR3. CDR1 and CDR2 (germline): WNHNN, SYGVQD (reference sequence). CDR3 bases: TGCGCCAGCAGTGACCTAAGCGGGAGGCCTACCTACGAGCAGTACTTC. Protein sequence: CASSDLSGRPTYEQYF.

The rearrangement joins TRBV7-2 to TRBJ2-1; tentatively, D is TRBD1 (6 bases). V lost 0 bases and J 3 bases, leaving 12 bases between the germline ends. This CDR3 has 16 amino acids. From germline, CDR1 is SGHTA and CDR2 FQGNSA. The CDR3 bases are TGTGCCAGCAGCTTAGCCGGACAGACGGGCTACAATGAGCAGTTCTTC. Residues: CASSLAGQTGYNEQFF.

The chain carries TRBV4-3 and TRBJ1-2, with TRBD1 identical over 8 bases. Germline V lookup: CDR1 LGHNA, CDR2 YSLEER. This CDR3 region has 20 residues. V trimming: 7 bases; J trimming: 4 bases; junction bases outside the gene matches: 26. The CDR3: CASTGRIRLHNRGEFYGYTF. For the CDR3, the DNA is TGCGCCAGCACAGGTCGGATCCGGCTCCATAACAGGGGGGAGTTCTATGGCTACACCTTC.

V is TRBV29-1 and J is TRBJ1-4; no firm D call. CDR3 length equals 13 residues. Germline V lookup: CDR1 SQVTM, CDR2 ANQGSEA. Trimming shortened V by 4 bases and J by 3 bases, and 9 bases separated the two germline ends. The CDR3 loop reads CSVAAVPNEKLFF. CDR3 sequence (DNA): TGCAGCGTTGCGGCGGTCCCTAATGAAAAACTGTTTTTT. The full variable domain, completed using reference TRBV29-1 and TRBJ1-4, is SAVISQKPSRDICQRGTSLTIQCQVDSQVTMMFWYRQQPGQSLTLIATANQGSEATYESGFVIDKFPISRPNLTFSTLTVSNMSPEDSSIYLCSVAAVPNEKLFFGSGTQLSVL.

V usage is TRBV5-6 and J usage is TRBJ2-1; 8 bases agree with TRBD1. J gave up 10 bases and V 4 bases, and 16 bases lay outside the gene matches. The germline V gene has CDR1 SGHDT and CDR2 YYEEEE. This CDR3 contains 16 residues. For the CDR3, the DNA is TGTGCCAGCAGCGTAGTTACGAGACAGGGGACATGGGAGCAGTTCTTC. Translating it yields CASSVVTRQGTWEQFF.

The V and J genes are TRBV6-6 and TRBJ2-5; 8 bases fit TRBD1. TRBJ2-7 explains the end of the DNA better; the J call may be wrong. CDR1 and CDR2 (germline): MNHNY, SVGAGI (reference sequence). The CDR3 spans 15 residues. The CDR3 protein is CASRPLRGRAYEQYF. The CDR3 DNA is TGTGCCAGCAGACCCCTCAGGGGGCGCGCCTACGAGCAGTACTTC.

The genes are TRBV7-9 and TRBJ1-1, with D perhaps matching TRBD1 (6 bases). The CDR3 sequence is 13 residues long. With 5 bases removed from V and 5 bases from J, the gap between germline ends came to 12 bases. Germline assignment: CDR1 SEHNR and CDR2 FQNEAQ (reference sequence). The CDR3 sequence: CASSGDRRTEAFF. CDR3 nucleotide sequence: TGTGCCAGCAGCGGAGACAGGAGGACTGAAGCTTTCTTT.

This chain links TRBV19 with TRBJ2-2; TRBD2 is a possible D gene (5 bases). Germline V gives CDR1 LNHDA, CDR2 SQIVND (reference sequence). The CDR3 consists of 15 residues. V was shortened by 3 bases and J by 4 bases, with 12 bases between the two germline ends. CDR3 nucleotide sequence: TGTGCCAGTAGTATTCGCTCCCGGGGCACCGGGGAGCTGTTTTTT. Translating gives CASSIRSRGTGELFF.

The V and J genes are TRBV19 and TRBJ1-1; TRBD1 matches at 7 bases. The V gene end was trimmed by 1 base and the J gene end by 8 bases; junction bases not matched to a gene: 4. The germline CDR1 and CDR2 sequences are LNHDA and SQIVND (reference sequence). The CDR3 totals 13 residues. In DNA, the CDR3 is TGTGCCAGTAGTATAGGTACAGGGGTGGAAGCTTTCTTT. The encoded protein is CASSIGTGVEAFF.